This record covers a single T cell receptor beta chain. The PCR used 60 Vbeta and 13 Jbeta primers. Sequencing used immunoSEQ multiplex PCR; TCRdb keeps in-frame clones, though not all of them. Of roughly 100,000 clones detected, over 12% appear once; the ten largest clones hold over 0.8%. This sample is drawn from a study of cytomegalovirus exposure and HLA in healthy donors. Specimen: PBMCs. The sequence came from a female donor in good health and CMV-seronegative.

The chain's CDR3 is CASSWGQGKMAGELFF. CDR3 DNA: TGCGCCAGCAGCTGGGGACAGGGAAAAATGGCCGGGGAGCTGTTTTTT. The V call is TRBV5-1, the J call TRBJ2-2; TRBD1 matches at 9 bases. V gave up 3 bases and J gave up 6 bases; unmatched junction bases: 9. Per the germline V gene, CDR1 is SGHRS and CDR2 is YFSETQ. The CDR3 extends over 16 amino acids.